A single sample gave rise to the 24 T cell receptor beta chains below, sequenced in a study of monozygotic twins with inflammatory bowel disease. TCRdb re-called the 5' RACE reads; every CDR3 protein appears as one record, without DNA. The sample table sets out 400,000 to 500,000 distinct CDR3 sequences. The sequencing input was blood. The receptors come from a human donor with ulcerative colitis or Crohn's disease, or a healthy co-twin of an affected twin (not recorded which).

The rearrangement uses TRBV6-1 and TRBJ1-1. In germline, CDR1 is MNHNS, CDR2 SASEGT. The CDR3 covers 13 residues. The CDR3 protein is CASSALGLVAAFF.

CDR3 in amino acids: CRVGGQTYEQYF. The chain carries TRBV20-1 and TRBJ2-7; with no DNA, the TCRdb D assignment of TRBD1 cannot be verified. CDR1 is DFQATT and CDR2 is SNEGSKA in the germline V gene (reference sequence). CDR3 length: 12 residues.

V is TRBV7-9 and J is TRBJ2-6. CDR3 size: 16 residues. In germline, CDR1 is SEHNR, CDR2 FQNEAQ (reference sequence). CDR3 sequence reads: CASSASLGSGANVLTF.

The J gene is TRBJ2-2, the V gene TRBV27; TCRdb outputs TRBD2, but without DNA this stays unchecked. CDR3 length equals 16 residues. CDR1 and CDR2 from the germline V gene are MNHEY and SMNVEV (reference sequence). The CDR3 loop reads CASSLGLAANTGELFF.

This rearrangement joins TRBV7-2 to TRBJ1-1; TCRdb indicates TRBD1, and absent DNA this call remains unverified. Germline CDR1 reads SGHTA; CDR2 reads FQGNSA. The CDR3 runs to 15 residues. The CDR3: CASSAGTVLNAEAFF.

The V call is TRBV3-1, the J call TRBJ1-5; TCRdb designates TRBD1, a call that cannot be tested without DNA. The CDR3 sequence is 14 residues long. Germline CDR1 reads LGHDT; CDR2 reads YNNKEL (reference sequence). The CDR3 here is CASSQGTGVQPQHF.

The rearrangement uses TRBV10-3 and TRBJ1-2; TCRdb calls TRBD1, which cannot be checked without DNA. The CDR3 spans 15 residues. The germline V gene has CDR1 ENHRY and CDR2 SYGVKD. CDR3 protein: CAISGQADPLYGYTF.

The V gene is TRBV5-1, the J gene TRBJ1-2; TCRdb outputs TRBD1, but without DNA this stays unchecked. The CDR3 covers 15 residues. CDR1 and CDR2 (germline): SGHRS, YFSETQ. CDR3 sequence reads: CASSWSGQAVYGYTF. The variable domain in full, completed from reference TRBV5-1 and TRBJ1-2, reads KAGVTQTPRYLIKTRGQQVTLSCSPISGHRSVSWYQQTPGQGLQFLFEYFSETQRNKGNFPGRFSGRQFSNSRSEMNVSTLELGDSALYLCASSWSGQAVYGYTFGSGTRLTVV.

This chain joins TRBV5-1 and TRBJ2-1; TCRdb outputs TRBD1, but without DNA this stays unchecked. The CDR3 is made up of 14 amino acids. Germline V lookup: CDR1 SGHRS, CDR2 YFSETQ. The CDR3 here is CASGGTGEYNEQFF.

The chain employs TRBV15 and TRBJ2-7; TCRdb designates TRBD2, a call that cannot be tested without DNA. The CDR3 sequence is 15 residues long. The germline CDR1 and CDR2 sequences are LNHNV and YYDKDF (reference sequence). This CDR3 is CATSRRAAGSYEQYF.

This rearrangement joins TRBV3-1 to TRBJ1-1. CDR3 length: 13 residues. The germline V gene has CDR1 LGHDT and CDR2 YNNKEL (reference sequence). This CDR3 reads CASSLEWRTEAFF. The full variable domain, with the rest looked up from reference TRBV3-1 and TRBJ1-1, is DTAVSQTPKYLVTQMGNDKSIKCEQNLGHDTMYWYKQDSKKFLKIMFSYNNKELIINETVPNRFSPKSPDKAHLNLHINSLELGDSAVYFCASSLEWRTEAFFGQGTRLTVV.

Here the CDR3 reads CASSLRDGRTGADTQYF. The chain joins TRBV7-2 to TRBJ2-3; TCRdb lists TRBD2, though no DNA is available to test this call. Germline V CDR1 and CDR2: SGHTA, FQGNSA. The CDR3 totals 17 residues.

The genes are TRBV11-2 and TRBJ2-5; checking the TCRdb D call of TRBD1 is not possible without DNA. The CDR3 totals 15 residues. In germline, CDR1 is SGHAT, CDR2 FQNNGV. The CDR3 sequence: CASSFDRGHRETQYF.

This chain uses TRBV28 with TRBJ1-2. CDR3 length: 12 amino acids. Germline CDR1 MDHEN, CDR2 SYDVKM. The chain's CDR3 is CASSLPAYGYTF.

The rearrangement links TRBV9 to TRBJ2-2; TCRdb selects TRBD2, and the lack of DNA leaves this call unchecked. Germline CDR1 reads SGDLS; CDR2 reads YYNGEE. The CDR3 sequence is 15 residues long. CDR3 loop: CASSVGGTATGELFF.

This chain uses TRBV12-3 or TRBV12-4 with TRBJ2-2; TCRdb's D call of TRBD2 is untestable without DNA. The CDR3 covers 17 residues. This CDR3 reads CASSSPSGSGSTGELFF.

The genes are TRBV20-1 and TRBJ2-2. This CDR3 comprises 14 residues. Germline V gene lookup returns CDR1 DFQATT and CDR2 SNEGSKA (reference sequence). This chain's CDR3 is CSARKEGGTGELFF.

This CDR3 is CASSHKQGINSPLHF. The V gene is TRBV6-1, the J gene TRBJ1-6; the D call from TCRdb, TRBD1, cannot be confirmed without DNA. The germline gives CDR1 MNHNS, CDR2 SASEGT. The CDR3 is made up of 15 amino acids.

V and J are TRBV5-1 and TRBJ2-1; the D call from TCRdb, TRBD1, cannot be confirmed without DNA. Germline V gives CDR1 SGHRS, CDR2 YFSETQ. The CDR3 extends over 18 amino acids. The CDR3 sequence: CASSGGGGTGVFYNEQFF.

The chain uses TRBV9 and TRBJ2-2. Germline V gene lookup returns CDR1 SGDLS and CDR2 YYNGEE. The CDR3 has 12 residues. The chain's CDR3 is CASSVDIGELFF.

The chain recombines TRBV3-1 with TRBJ1-3. CDR1 is LGHDT, CDR2 YNNKEL, per germline (reference sequence). The CDR3 sequence is 14 residues long. The CDR3 loop reads CASSPSHSGNTIYF.

J is TRBJ2-7 and V is TRBV4-3. Per germline, CDR1 LGHNA and CDR2 YSLEER. The CDR3 runs 14 residues. CDR3 loop: CASSQDLQYYEQYF.

CDR3 region: CASSRRETGELFF. The gene calls are TRBV7-8 and TRBJ2-2. The CDR3 sequence is 13 residues long. Germline CDR1 is SGHVS and CDR2 is FQNEAQ.

The chain combines TRBV5-6 with TRBJ2-5; TCRdb selects TRBD1, and the lack of DNA leaves this call unchecked. This CDR3 is built from 15 residues. The V gene's germline CDR1 is SGHDT and CDR2 YYEEEE. CDR3: CASSRDRGLIETQYF. The full variable domain, in which reference TRBV5-6 and TRBJ2-5 provide the parts outside the CDR3, is DAGVTQSPTHLIKTRGQQVTLRCSPKSGHDTVSWYQQALGQGPQFIFQYYEEEERQRGNFPDRFSGHQFPNYSSELNVNALLLGDSALYLCASSRDRGLIETQYFGPGTRLLVL.